The T cell receptor beta chain described here comes from a study of T cell responses to AZD1222 COVID-19 vaccine. The germline CDR1 and CDR2 sequences are SGHRS and YFSETQ. This CDR3 is 13 amino acids long. The V end was cut by 3 bases, the J end by 4 bases, with 10 bases between. Clones were sequenced by immunoSEQ multiplex PCR, and TCRdb holds only the in-frame ones, with some missing. The table includes roughly 110,000 clones, roughly 90% detected once. Regarding this clone: Its antigen is not known.

Study results and limitations: Spike-specific TCRs gained breadth and depth after people received two AZD1222 doses. Along spike, vaccine-associated CD4 TCRs were found throughout, with dominance at 160-218 and 743-854. Targets within unmutated variant regions were reportedly found for nearly half of spike-specific TCRs.

This chain joins TRBV5-1 and TRBJ2-5; D unclear. The source material was peripheral blood, sampled on day 0 of AZD1222 vaccination. This TCR came from an adult in good health. CDR3 nucleotide sequence: TGCGCCAGCAGCTCTGAGGCAGGAGAGACCCAGTACTTC. The encoded protein is CASSSEAGETQYF.